The rows below give T cell receptor beta chains drawn from one sample of a study of identical twins. TCRdb re-derived calls from the 5' RACE reads in MiXCR, one entry per CDR3 protein. The sample carries about 890,000 distinct CDR3 sequences, about 12% recorded once. These sequences were also reported in another study, on yellow fever vaccine responses in identical twins.

Sequenced sample: PBMCs. These receptors all stem from a woman between 18 and 29 years old in good health. The CDR3 runs from the conserved cysteine through the conserved F or W. Fields, in order: CDR3 DNA, CDR3 protein, J gene, clone size, D gene, V gene. The D gene is left open where the match is weak. Some rows mark clone size as missing; the rest say once, few, many or name a class of expanded clone.

CDR3nt: TGTGCCATCAGTGACCCTCTCCTCTTTCATCGCTCCTACAATGAGCAGTTCTTC
CDR3aa: CAISDPLLFHRSYNEQFF
j_gene: TRBJ2-1
abundance: .
d_gene: .
v_gene: TRBV10-3

CDR3nt: TGTGCCAGCAGTAGCGGACGAAAGGTTGATACGCAGTATTTT
CDR3aa: CASSSGRKVDTQYF
j_gene: TRBJ2-3
abundance: few
d_gene: .
v_gene: TRBV12-3/TRBV12-4

CDR3nt: TGCAGTGCTAGAGGCGGGGGGACCCAGTACTTC
CDR3aa: CSARGGGTQYF
j_gene: TRBJ2-5
abundance: many
d_gene: TRBD2
v_gene: TRBV20-1

CDR3nt: TGTGCCAGCAGCCCCGTGCGGGAGCAGTTCTTC
CDR3aa: CASSPVREQFF
j_gene: TRBJ2-1
abundance: .
d_gene: .
v_gene: TRBV6-1

CDR3nt: TGTGCCAGCAGGACTACTAGCGGGAGCTCCTACAATGAGCAGTACTTC
CDR3aa: CASRTTSGSSYNEQYF
j_gene: TRBJ2-7
abundance: .
d_gene: TRBD2
v_gene: TRBV11-2

CDR3nt: TGTGCCAGCAGCCACGAGGGGTCCTCTAGCACAGATACGCAGTATTTT
CDR3aa: CASSHEGSSSTDTQYF
j_gene: TRBJ2-3
abundance: few
d_gene: .
v_gene: TRBV7-3

CDR3nt: TGTGCCAGCAGTTACTCGGGCACCAGCACAGATACGCAGTATTTT
CDR3aa: CASSYSGTSTDTQYF
j_gene: TRBJ2-3
abundance: .
d_gene: .
v_gene: TRBV6-5

CDR3nt: TGTGCCAGTAGTCACCGGGACAGCTATGGCTACACCTTC
CDR3aa: CASSHRDSYGYTF
j_gene: TRBJ1-2
abundance: .
d_gene: TRBD1
v_gene: TRBV19

CDR3nt: TGCGCCAGCAGCCAAGGAAATACAGGGAATGGAAACACCATATATTTT
CDR3aa: CASSQGNTGNGNTIYF
j_gene: TRBJ1-3
abundance: .
d_gene: .
v_gene: TRBV4-1

CDR3nt: TGTGCCAGCAGTTTAACCCCGGGGGTAACCGGGGAGCTGTTTTTT
CDR3aa: CASSLTPGVTGELFF
j_gene: TRBJ2-2
abundance: many
d_gene: .
v_gene: TRBV27

CDR3nt: TGTGCCAGCAGTCGCGGGGGGCCGGCGGCGCAGTATTTT
CDR3aa: CASSRGGPAAQYF
j_gene: TRBJ2-3
abundance: .
d_gene: TRBD2
v_gene: TRBV6-1

CDR3nt: TGCGCCAGCAGCGCCGGGACAGGGGGGAATGAGCAGTTCTTC
CDR3aa: CASSAGTGGNEQFF
j_gene: TRBJ2-1
abundance: many
d_gene: TRBD1
v_gene: TRBV5-1

CDR3nt: TGTGCCAGCAGCTTAGGGGCTCTGGTGGCGCTGCCAGATACGCAGTATTTT
CDR3aa: CASSLGALVALPDTQYF
j_gene: TRBJ2-3
abundance: few
d_gene: .
v_gene: TRBV11-2

CDR3nt: TGTGCCAGCAGCGTAGCTTCCCCTAACTATGGCTACACCTTC
CDR3aa: CASSVASPNYGYTF
j_gene: TRBJ1-2
abundance: .
d_gene: .
v_gene: TRBV9

CDR3nt: TGCGCCAGCAGTAAGCTCGTAGGTACCACAGATACGCAGTATTTT
CDR3aa: CASSKLVGTTDTQYF
j_gene: TRBJ2-3
abundance: few
d_gene: .
v_gene: TRBV10-1

CDR3nt: TGTGCCAACAGTTCTTCGGCTAGCGGGTACGGTTTCTACGAGCAGTACTTC
CDR3aa: CANSSSASGYGFYEQYF
j_gene: TRBJ2-7
abundance: .
d_gene: TRBD2
v_gene: TRBV27

CDR3nt: TGTGCCAGCAGCCCACAGGGGGCGATGCTGGGGGAAAAACTGTTTTTT
CDR3aa: CASSPQGAMLGEKLFF
j_gene: TRBJ1-4
abundance: .
d_gene: TRBD1
v_gene: TRBV11-2

CDR3nt: TGCAGTGCGGGGACAGGGTTCGGGGAAAAACTGTTTTTT
CDR3aa: CSAGTGFGEKLFF
j_gene: TRBJ1-4
abundance: .
d_gene: TRBD1
v_gene: TRBV20-1

CDR3nt: TGTGCCACCAGTGGCGGGGGCAATTCACCCCTCCACTTT
CDR3aa: CATSGGGNSPLHF
j_gene: TRBJ1-6
abundance: few
d_gene: .
v_gene: TRBV24-1

CDR3nt: TGTGCCAGTAGTCCCGCCCCCCTCTCTAGGCCGGTGAACACCGGGGAGCTGTTTTTT
CDR3aa: CASSPAPLSRPVNTGELFF
j_gene: TRBJ2-2
abundance: few
d_gene: .
v_gene: TRBV19

CDR3nt: TGTGCCAGCAGCCCTCCGGACAGGGTGACAGATACGCAGTATTTT
CDR3aa: CASSPPDRVTDTQYF
j_gene: TRBJ2-3
abundance: few
d_gene: TRBD1
v_gene: TRBV12-3/TRBV12-4

CDR3nt: TGTGCCACCAGCAGAGATCGAACCCGTAGCAATCAGCCCCAGCATTTT
CDR3aa: CATSRDRTRSNQPQHF
j_gene: TRBJ1-5
abundance: few
d_gene: .
v_gene: TRBV15

CDR3nt: TGCGCCAGCAGCCCACTACAGGGATTTGAGCAGTACTTC
CDR3aa: CASSPLQGFEQYF
j_gene: TRBJ2-7
abundance: .
d_gene: .
v_gene: TRBV4-1

CDR3nt: TGTGCCAGCAGCAACGACAGGTTCACGCAGTATTTT
CDR3aa: CASSNDRFTQYF
j_gene: TRBJ2-3
abundance: many
d_gene: .
v_gene: TRBV6-5

CDR3nt: TGCAGCGTTGAGCCTACAGGGGGAGAAGGCTACACCTTC
CDR3aa: CSVEPTGGEGYTF
j_gene: TRBJ1-2
abundance: .
d_gene: TRBD1
v_gene: TRBV29-1

CDR3nt: TGTGCCACCAGTGACTTGACAGAAAACACCGGGGAGCTGTTTTTT
CDR3aa: CATSDLTENTGELFF
j_gene: TRBJ2-2
abundance: many
d_gene: .
v_gene: TRBV24-1

CDR3nt: TGTGCCAGCAGTTTAGCCGGGGGGGGCGCCGGGGAGCTGTTTTTT
CDR3aa: CASSLAGGGAGELFF
j_gene: TRBJ2-2
abundance: few
d_gene: TRBD2
v_gene: TRBV12-3/TRBV12-4

CDR3nt: TGTGCCAGCAGTTACCCCTCACCGGATGGCTACACCTTC
CDR3aa: CASSYPSPDGYTF
j_gene: TRBJ1-2
abundance: .
d_gene: .
v_gene: TRBV6-2/TRBV6-3

CDR3nt: TGTGCCAGCTCACCAGCAGGGGCACCCTACGAGCAGTACTTC
CDR3aa: CASSPAGAPYEQYF
j_gene: TRBJ2-7
abundance: .
d_gene: .
v_gene: TRBV18

CDR3nt: TGTGCCAGCAGCCAAGATTCTAGCGGTTCGAACACCGGGGAGCTGTTTTTT
CDR3aa: CASSQDSSGSNTGELFF
j_gene: TRBJ2-2
abundance: many
d_gene: TRBD2
v_gene: TRBV3-1

CDR3nt: TGTGCCAGCAGCGTAGATCAAAGCACAGATACGCAGTATTTT
CDR3aa: CASSVDQSTDTQYF
j_gene: TRBJ2-3
abundance: .
d_gene: .
v_gene: TRBV9

CDR3nt: TGCAGCGTAGTCGGGGACAGGCTTACCTCCTACAATGAGCAGTTCTTC
CDR3aa: CSVVGDRLTSYNEQFF
j_gene: TRBJ2-1
abundance: .
d_gene: TRBD1
v_gene: TRBV29-1

CDR3nt: TGTGCCAGCAGCTCCGAATACTTAGGAGGCTATGGCTACACCTTC
CDR3aa: CASSSEYLGGYGYTF
j_gene: TRBJ1-2
abundance: many
d_gene: .
v_gene: TRBV12-3/TRBV12-4

CDR3nt: TGTGCCAGCAGTTTAGCGCCGGCCGTGGCAGATACGCAGTATTTT
CDR3aa: CASSLAPAVADTQYF
j_gene: TRBJ2-3
abundance: many
d_gene: .
v_gene: TRBV12-3/TRBV12-4

CDR3nt: TGTGCCAGCAGCGGACAGAAATCGTATTATGGCTACACCTTC
CDR3aa: CASSGQKSYYGYTF
j_gene: TRBJ1-2
abundance: .
d_gene: .
v_gene: TRBV2

CDR3nt: TGCAGTGCTAAACTAGCGGGAGATTTTTACGAGCAGTACTTC
CDR3aa: CSAKLAGDFYEQYF
j_gene: TRBJ2-7
abundance: many
d_gene: TRBD2
v_gene: TRBV20-1

CDR3nt: TGTGCCAGCAGTTATGGACAGGGGGGCGGCTACACCTTC
CDR3aa: CASSYGQGGGYTF
j_gene: TRBJ1-2
abundance: few
d_gene: TRBD1
v_gene: TRBV6-6

CDR3nt: TGCGCCAGCAATCCAGGGAACATGAACACTGAAGCTTTCTTT
CDR3aa: CASNPGNMNTEAFF
j_gene: TRBJ1-1
abundance: few
d_gene: .
v_gene: TRBV5-1

CDR3nt: TGTGCCACCAGGGAGGGTTACAATGAGCAGTTCTTC
CDR3aa: CATREGYNEQFF
j_gene: TRBJ2-1
abundance: .
d_gene: TRBD2
v_gene: TRBV27

CDR3nt: TGCAGCGTTCAAGACAGGGCGGGGACAGATACGCAGTATTTT
CDR3aa: CSVQDRAGTDTQYF
j_gene: TRBJ2-3
abundance: .
d_gene: .
v_gene: TRBV29-1

CDR3nt: TGCGCCAGCAGCCAGGGGAGTTTGTACGGAATCTATGGCTACACCTTC
CDR3aa: CASSQGSLYGIYGYTF
j_gene: TRBJ1-2
abundance: few
d_gene: .
v_gene: TRBV4-1

CDR3nt: TGCAGTGCTTCCTCAGGAACCCCTGGAAACACCATATATTTT
CDR3aa: CSASSGTPGNTIYF
j_gene: TRBJ1-3
abundance: .
d_gene: .
v_gene: TRBV20-1

CDR3nt: TGCAGTGCTAGAAGACAGGGTGATTACTATGGCTACACCTTC
CDR3aa: CSARRQGDYYGYTF
j_gene: TRBJ1-2
abundance: many
d_gene: TRBD1
v_gene: TRBV20-1

CDR3nt: TGCAGTGCTAGAGGGAGTGGGGGCTCCGAGCAGTACTTC
CDR3aa: CSARGSGGSEQYF
j_gene: TRBJ2-7
abundance: few
d_gene: .
v_gene: TRBV20-1

CDR3nt: TGTGCCAGCAGCTTAGGAGGCGAGAACCCGCAGTTCTTC
CDR3aa: CASSLGGENPQFF
j_gene: TRBJ2-1
abundance: few
d_gene: .
v_gene: TRBV7-7

CDR3nt: TGTGCCAGCAGCGTAGGGGTGACAGGGGAGTACCAAGAGACCCAGTACTTC
CDR3aa: CASSVGVTGEYQETQYF
j_gene: TRBJ2-5
abundance: few
d_gene: TRBD1
v_gene: TRBV9

CDR3nt: TGTGCCACGCGAGGAGACGGAGCAATCACAGATACGCAGTATTTT
CDR3aa: CATRGDGAITDTQYF
j_gene: TRBJ2-3
abundance: few
d_gene: .
v_gene: TRBV10-3

CDR3nt: TGTGCCAGCAGTTTGGCACAGTCGGCCACTGAAGCTTTCTTT
CDR3aa: CASSLAQSATEAFF
j_gene: TRBJ1-1
abundance: few
d_gene: .
v_gene: TRBV12-3/TRBV12-4

CDR3nt: TGTGCCAGCACCACGGCCGGGACAGGGGGTCCCTACGAGCAGTACTTC
CDR3aa: CASTTAGTGGPYEQYF
j_gene: TRBJ2-7
abundance: few
d_gene: TRBD1
v_gene: TRBV28

CDR3nt: TGTGCCAGCAGCTTCCCGTTGCCCGTCCCCGGGGAGCTGTTTTTT
CDR3aa: CASSFPLPVPGELFF
j_gene: TRBJ2-2
abundance: many
d_gene: .
v_gene: TRBV13

CDR3nt: TGCAGTGCTTCCCGGGCCTTACCGGGGGAGCAGTACTTC
CDR3aa: CSASRALPGEQYF
j_gene: TRBJ2-7
abundance: few
d_gene: .
v_gene: TRBV20-1

CDR3nt: TGCAGTGCTAGAAGGGCCTCTAGCACAGATACGCAGTATTTT
CDR3aa: CSARRASSTDTQYF
j_gene: TRBJ2-3
abundance: .
d_gene: .
v_gene: TRBV20-1